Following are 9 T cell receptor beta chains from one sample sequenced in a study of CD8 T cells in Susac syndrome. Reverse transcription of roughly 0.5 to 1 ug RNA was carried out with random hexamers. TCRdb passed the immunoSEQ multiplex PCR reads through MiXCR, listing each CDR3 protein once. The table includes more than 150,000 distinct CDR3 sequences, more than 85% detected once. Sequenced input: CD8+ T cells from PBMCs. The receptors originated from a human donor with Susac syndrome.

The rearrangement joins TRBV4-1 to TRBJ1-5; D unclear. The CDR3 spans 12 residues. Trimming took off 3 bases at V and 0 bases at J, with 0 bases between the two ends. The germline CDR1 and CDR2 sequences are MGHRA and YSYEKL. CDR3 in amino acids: CASSHSNQPQHF. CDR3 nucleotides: TGCGCCAGCAGCCATAGCAATCAGCCCCAGCATTTT.

DNA for the CDR3: TGTGCCAGCAGTTCCGGGACAGGGGGGTTTCATAACTATGGCTACACCTTC. It encodes CASSSGTGGFHNYGYTF. The chain combines TRBV27 with TRBJ1-2, with 11 positions matching TRBD1. Losses at the gene ends were 4 bases for V and 1 base for J; bases not matched to a gene: 8. CDR1 is MNHEY, CDR2 SMNVEV, per germline (reference sequence). The CDR3 has 17 residues.

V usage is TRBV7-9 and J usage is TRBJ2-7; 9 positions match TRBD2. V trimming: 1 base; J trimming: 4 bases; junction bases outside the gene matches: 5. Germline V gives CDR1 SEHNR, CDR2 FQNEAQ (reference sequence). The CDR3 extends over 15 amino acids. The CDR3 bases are TGTGCCAGCAGCTTAGAAGGCGGGGGGGCGTACGAGCAGTACTTC. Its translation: CASSLEGGGAYEQYF.

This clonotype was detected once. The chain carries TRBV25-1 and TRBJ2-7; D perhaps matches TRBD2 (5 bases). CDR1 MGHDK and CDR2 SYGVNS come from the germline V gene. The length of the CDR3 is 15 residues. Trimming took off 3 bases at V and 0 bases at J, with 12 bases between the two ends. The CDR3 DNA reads TGTGCCAGCAGTGATTCCCGTCGGGACTCCTACGAGCAGTACTTC. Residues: CASSDSRRDSYEQYF.

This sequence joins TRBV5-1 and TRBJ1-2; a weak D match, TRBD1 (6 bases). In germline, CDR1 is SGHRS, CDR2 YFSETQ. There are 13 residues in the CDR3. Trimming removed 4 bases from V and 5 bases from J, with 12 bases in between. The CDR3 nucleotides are TGCGCCAGCAGCCCGGACAGAGAGTATGGCTACACCTTC. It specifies CASSPDREYGYTF.

As DNA, the CDR3 is TGTGCCAGCAGCGTCCAGGGAGGCGAGCAGTACTTC. The encoded protein is CASSVQGGEQYF. This sequence joins TRBV9 and TRBJ2-7; maybe TRBD2 (6 bases). Between the trimmed V and J ends, which lost 2 bases and 6 bases, there was a span of 9 bases. Germline CDR1 and CDR2: SGDLS and YYNGEE. The CDR3 totals 12 residues. The full variable domain, in which reference TRBV9 and TRBJ2-7 provide the parts outside the CDR3, is DSGVTQTPKHLITATGQRVTLRCSPRSGDLSVYWYQQSLDQGLQFLIQYYNGEERAKGNILERFSAQQFPDLHSELNLSSLELGDSALYFCASSVQGGEQYFGPGTRLTVT.

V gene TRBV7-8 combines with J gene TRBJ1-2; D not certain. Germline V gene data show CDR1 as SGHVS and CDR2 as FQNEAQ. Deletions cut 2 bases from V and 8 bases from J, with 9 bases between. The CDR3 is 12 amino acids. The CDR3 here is CASSLSGVGYTF. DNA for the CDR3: TGTGCCAGCAGCTTATCTGGGGTCGGCTACACCTTC. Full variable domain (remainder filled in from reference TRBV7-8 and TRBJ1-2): GAGVSQSPRYKVAKRGQDVALRCDPISGHVSLFWYQQALGQGPEFLTYFQNEAQLDKSGLPSDRFFAERPEGSVSTLKIQRTQQEDSAVYLCASSLSGVGYTFGSGTRLTVV.

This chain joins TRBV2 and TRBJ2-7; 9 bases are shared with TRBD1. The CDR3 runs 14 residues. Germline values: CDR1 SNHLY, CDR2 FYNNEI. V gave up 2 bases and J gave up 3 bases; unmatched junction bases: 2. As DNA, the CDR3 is TGTGCCAGCAGTGAATCGGGACAGGGCTACGAGCAGTACTTC. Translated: CASSESGQGYEQYF.

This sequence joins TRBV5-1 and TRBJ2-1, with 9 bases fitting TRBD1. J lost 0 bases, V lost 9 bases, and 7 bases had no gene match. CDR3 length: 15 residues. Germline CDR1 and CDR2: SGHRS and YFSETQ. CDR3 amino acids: CATSTGGSSYNEQFF. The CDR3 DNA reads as TGCGCCACCTCGACAGGGGGAAGCTCCTACAATGAGCAGTTCTTC.